Each of the 28 T cell receptor beta chains below was sequenced from the same sample in a study of identical twins. TCRdb independently ran MiXCR on the 5' RACE reads; one entry per CDR3 protein. The table includes 210,000 or so distinct CDR3 sequences, more than 6.5% detected once. The sample was also linked to a second study, of yellow fever vaccine responses in identical twins.

Sequencing was carried out using memory (CD45RO+) T cells sorted from blood. The source of these receptors is a woman aged 18-29 years in good health.

This clonotype was recorded a few times. The chain recombines TRBV7-9 with TRBJ1-3, with D hard to call. V lost 3 bases and J lost 2, with 14 bases in between. The germline gives CDR1 SEHNR, CDR2 FQNEAQ (reference sequence). The CDR3 length is 16 residues. The CDR3 region has the DNA TGTGCCAGCAGCTTCGGGTTATCCGGGGCTGGAAACACCATATATTTT. This encodes CASSFGLSGAGNTIYF.

In its sample, this clonotype was seen a few times. The rearrangement links TRBV7-9 to TRBJ2-7, with TRBD1 identical over 10 bases. The germline V gene encodes CDR1 SEHNR and CDR2 FQNEAQ (reference sequence). After removal of 5 bases from V and 6 bases from J, the junction contained 7 bases not matched to a gene. The CDR3 is 14 amino acids. CDR3 in amino acids: CASSRAGTGVEQYF. CDR3 sequence (DNA): TGTGCCAGCAGCCGAGCGGGGACAGGGGTCGAGCAGTACTTC. Full variable domain (outside the CDR3, taken from reference TRBV7-9 and TRBJ2-7): DTGVSQNPRHKITKRGQNVTFRCDPISEHNRLYWYRQTLGQGPEFLTYFQNEAQLEKSRLLSDRFSAERPKGSFSTLEIQRTEQGDSAMYLCASSRAGTGVEQYFGPGTRLTVT.

This clonotype was picked up a small number of times. The genes are TRBV20-1 and TRBJ2-1, with no clear D. The CDR3 has 16 amino acids. Per germline, CDR1 DFQATT and CDR2 SNEGSKA (reference sequence). The ends were cut back, 2 bases at V and 0 bases at J, with 14 bases in the middle. The CDR3 DNA reads as TGCAGTGCTAGACAGACCTCTTGGCGCTCCTACAATGAGCAGTTCTTC. It encodes CSARQTSWRSYNEQFF.

This clonotype was observed a handful of times. V is TRBV6-5 and J is TRBJ1-1, with D tentatively TRBD1 (5 bases). Germline V gene data show CDR1 as MNHEY and CDR2 as SVGAGI. V was cut by 4 bases and J by 1 base, with 10 bases left in between. The CDR3 consists of 14 residues. For the CDR3, the DNA is TGTGCCAGCAGTTCCCAAGGGACGAACACTGAAGCTTTCTTT. Encoded protein: CASSSQGTNTEAFF.

The CDR3 reads CSASGLDSYNEQFF. The CDR3 coding sequence is TGCAGTGCTTCGGGACTAGACTCCTACAATGAGCAGTTCTTC. The gene calls are TRBV20-1 and TRBJ2-1; 8 bases line up with TRBD2. Germline-derived CDR1 and CDR2 are DFQATT and SNEGSKA (reference sequence). V lost 5 bases to trimming and J lost 0 bases; unmatched junction nucleotides: 3. This CDR3 spans 14 amino acids.

This clonotype turned up a few times. One junction end does not reproduce the germline sequence, and a read error may be involved. The DNA of the CDR3 is TGTGCCAGCAGTCCCTCAGAACAACGACAGGTTTGGGACTTC. Amino acids: CASSPSEQRQVWDF. The rearrangement joins TRBV6-2 or TRBV6-3 to TRBJ2-7, with D maybe TRBD1 (6 bases). This CDR3 comprises 14 residues. Germline-derived CDR1 and CDR2 are MNHEY and SVGEGT.

This clonotype has just a few counts. The chain employs TRBV11-2 and TRBJ2-2; TRBD2 matches 7 bases. Germline CDR1 is SGHAT and CDR2 is FQNNGV. This CDR3 is 16 amino acids long. V gave up 1 base and J gave up 2 bases; unmatched junction bases: 4. The CDR3 DNA follows: TGTGCCAGCAGCTTAGGTGCTAGCGGAAACACCGGGGAGCTGTTTTTT. Its translation: CASSLGASGNTGELFF.

The chain carries TRBV30 and TRBJ2-1; D remains unclear. CDR3 length: 11 amino acids. Germline V gene lookup returns CDR1 GTSNPN and CDR2 SVGIG (reference sequence). V dropped 5 bases and J dropped 5 bases, with 7 bases sitting between them. The CDR3 DNA is TGTGCCTGGTCATACAACAATGAGCAGTTCTTC. Translation gives CAWSYNNEQFF.

V gene TRBV3-1 combines with J gene TRBJ1-2, with 7 bases identical to TRBD1. The CDR3 contains 16 residues. The germline gives CDR1 LGHDT, CDR2 YNNKEL (reference sequence). The V segment lost 1 base and the J segment 5 bases; nucleotides outside the gene matches: 10. CDR3 region: CASSQGDSLRGYGYTF. Here the CDR3 DNA reads TGTGCCAGCAGCCAAGGGGACAGCCTTCGGGGGTATGGCTACACCTTC. The variable domain in full, completed from reference TRBV3-1 and TRBJ1-2, reads DTAVSQTPKYLVTQMGNDKSIKCEQNLGHDTMYWYKQDSKKFLKIMFSYNNKELIINETVPNRFSPKSPDKAHLNLHINSLELGDSAVYFCASSQGDSLRGYGYTFGSGTRLTVV.

The sample holds many counts of this clonotype. V gene TRBV24-1 combines with J gene TRBJ2-5; the D gene is possibly TRBD1 (6 bases). V lost 3 bases and J 2 bases, leaving 15 bases between the germline ends. Germline V CDR1 and CDR2: KGHDR, SFDVKD. This CDR3 region has 16 residues. The DNA for the CDR3 is TGTGCCACCAGTGATACCGGGACACTTGATCAAGAGACCCAGTACTTC. Translated: CATSDTGTLDQETQYF.

This clonotype was counted at least ten times. V and J are TRBV6-1 and TRBJ2-7; TRBD2 is a possible D gene (6 bases). Germline CDR1 reads MNHNS; CDR2 reads SASEGT. The CDR3 consists of 15 residues. V dropped 5 bases and J dropped 2 bases, with 16 bases sitting between them. The CDR3 loop is CASSKPHSGPYEQYF. The CDR3 DNA reads TGTGCCAGCAGTAAACCTCATAGCGGCCCCTACGAGCAGTACTTC.

The table lists this clonotype with a few counts. V usage is TRBV12-3 or TRBV12-4 and J usage is TRBJ2-2; 8 bases agree with TRBD1. This CDR3 region has 15 residues. Germline trimming cut 7 bases from V and 3 bases from J; bases unmatched to any gene: 7. Here the CDR3 reads CASIRGRGHTGELFF. In DNA, the CDR3 is TGTGCCAGCATTAGGGGCAGGGGGCACACCGGGGAGCTGTTTTTT.

This clonotype was detected only a few times. This rearrangement joins TRBV11-2 to TRBJ1-2; D is possibly TRBD1 (5 bases). Looked up from germline, CDR1 is SGHAT and CDR2 is FQNNGV. CDR3 length equals 13 residues. Trimming left V 4 bases short and J 7 bases short, with 13 bases between. CDR3 amino acids: CASSWTLQGGYTF. In DNA form, the CDR3 reads TGTGCCAGCAGCTGGACACTTCAGGGTGGCTACACCTTC.

This clonotype was seen only a few times. J is TRBJ1-5 and V is TRBV2, with 7 bases lining up with TRBD1. V lost 8 bases and J lost 4; bases outside the gene matches: 8. The germline V gene encodes CDR1 SNHLY and CDR2 FYNNEI. The CDR3 runs 14 residues. CDR3 sequence: CASQTGTDNQPQHF. Here the CDR3 DNA reads TGTGCCAGCCAAACCGGGACAGATAATCAGCCCCAGCATTTT.

V is TRBV2 and J is TRBJ2-5; TRBD1 might be the D (6 bases). V lost 3 bases, J lost 1 base, and 6 bases lay in between. This CDR3 is built from 13 residues. Per germline, CDR1 SNHLY and CDR2 FYNNEI. CDR3 amino acids: CASSEDSQETQYF. Written as DNA, the CDR3 is TGTGCCAGCAGTGAGGACAGCCAAGAGACCCAGTACTTC.

V usage is TRBV7-2 and J usage is TRBJ2-2; TRBD2 is a possible D gene (6 bases). Germline values: CDR1 SGHTA, CDR2 FQGNSA. Trimming took off 2 bases at V and 4 bases at J, with 8 bases between the two ends. CDR3 length: 14 residues. This chain's CDR3 is CASSLRDFTGELFF. CDR3 DNA: TGTGCCAGCAGCTTACGGGACTTCACCGGGGAGCTGTTTTTT.

This clonotype was observed at least ten times. The rearrangement links TRBV7-8 to TRBJ2-2; TRBD2 matches at 14 bases. Unmatched junction bases numbered 5, after V lost 6 bases and J lost 5 bases. The CDR3 spans 16 residues. The V gene's germline CDR1 is SGHVS and CDR2 FQNEAQ. This CDR3 reads CASSPGLAGVTGELFF. Here the CDR3 DNA reads TGTGCCAGCAGTCCGGGACTAGCGGGAGTTACCGGGGAGCTGTTTTTT.

This clonotype was detected many times. This chain joins TRBV7-6 and TRBJ2-7; D not resolved. The CDR3 spans 14 residues. CDR1 is SGHVS, CDR2 FNYEAQ, per germline. The V and J ends lost 1 base and 3 bases respectively, with 10 bases between them. This CDR3 is CASSLEPRNYEQYF. Written as DNA, the CDR3 is TGTGCCAGCAGCTTAGAACCTAGGAACTACGAGCAGTACTTC.

V gene TRBV3-1 combines with J gene TRBJ1-4, with D hard to call. The V gene lost 8 bases and the J gene lost 4 bases, with 8 bases spanning the gap. This CDR3 comprises 12 residues. Germline V CDR1 and CDR2: LGHDT, YNNKEL (reference sequence). This chain's CDR3 is CASRFGNEKLFF. DNA for the CDR3: TGTGCCAGCCGTTTTGGTAATGAAAAACTGTTTTTT. The full variable domain, completed using reference TRBV3-1 and TRBJ1-4, is DTAVSQTPKYLVTQMGNDKSIKCEQNLGHDTMYWYKQDSKKFLKIMFSYNNKELIINETVPNRFSPKSPDKAHLNLHINSLELGDSAVYFCASRFGNEKLFFGSGTQLSVL.

The chain is built from TRBV29-1 and TRBJ2-1; TRBD1 might be the D (5 bases). V dropped 5 bases and J dropped 6 bases, with 11 bases sitting between them. Germline V gene lookup returns CDR1 SQVTM and CDR2 ANQGSEA. This CDR3 spans 12 amino acids. DNA for the CDR3: TGCAGCGTTAATCAGGGCGGCAATGAGCAGTTCTTC. Protein: CSVNQGGNEQFF.

The chain recombines TRBV3-1 with TRBJ1-2; no clear D. The V gene lost 3 bases and the J gene lost 4 bases, with 12 bases spanning the gap. Germline V CDR1 and CDR2: LGHDT, YNNKEL (reference sequence). This CDR3 spans 14 amino acids. The CDR3 is CASSQGSRSYGYTF. The CDR3 nucleotides are TGTGCCAGCAGCCAGGGGAGCCGATCCTATGGCTACACCTTC.

This clonotype was observed many times. Sequence at one end of the junction differs from germline and may be a read error. The chain combines TRBV7-2 with TRBJ2-1, with 7 nucleotides matching TRBD2. CDR1 and CDR2 from the germline V gene are SGHTA and FQGNSA. The CDR3 consists of 12 residues. CDR3 in amino acids: CASSLVWREFDF. CDR3 DNA: TGTGCCAGCAGCTTAGTTTGGCGGGAGTTCGACTTC.

This clonotype was seen at least ten times. V and J are TRBV11-2 and TRBJ2-4; 7 bases map to TRBD1. V shed 5 bases and J 1 base; nucleotides not matched to a gene: 11. Germline loops: CDR1 SGHAT, CDR2 FQNNGV. This CDR3 has 17 residues. The CDR3 loop reads CASSTRQGPVAKNIQYF. The CDR3, as DNA: TGTGCCAGCAGCACCCGACAGGGACCGGTGGCCAAAAACATTCAGTACTTC.

This clonotype has a count of ten or more. The V call is TRBV7-9, the J call TRBJ1-2; unclear D gene. V was cut by 6 bases and J by 11 bases, with 4 bases left in between. The germline gives CDR1 SEHNR, CDR2 FQNEAQ (reference sequence). The CDR3 contains 8 residues. The CDR3 region has the DNA TGTGCCAGCAGTGATTACACCTTC. The encoded protein is CASSDYTF.

This clonotype was seen at least ten times. The rearrangement uses TRBV11-2 and TRBJ2-1, with 10 bases lining up with TRBD1. From germline, CDR1 is SGHAT and CDR2 FQNNGV. This CDR3 has 16 residues. Trimming at V came to 1 base and at J to 8 bases, leaving 8 bases not matched to a gene. CDR3 loop: CASSLGSGQGRDEQFF. Written as DNA, the CDR3 is TGTGCCAGCAGCTTAGGTTCGGGACAGGGGAGGGATGAGCAGTTCTTC.

This clonotype was seen a few times. The V gene is TRBV18, the J gene TRBJ2-3, with no clear D. V lost 0 bases and J 7 bases, leaving 11 bases between the germline ends. This CDR3 is built from 14 residues. Germline-derived CDR1 and CDR2 are KGHSH and LQKENI. The CDR3 spells CASSPPSTAHTQYF. As DNA, the CDR3 is TGTGCCAGCTCACCACCGTCTACCGCCCATACGCAGTATTTT. The whole variable domain, filled in from reference TRBV18 and TRBJ2-3, reads NAGVMQNPRHLVRRRGQEARLRCSPMKGHSHVYWYRQLPEEGLKFMVYLQKENIIDESGMPKERFSAEFPKEGPSILRIQQVVRGDSAAYFCASSPPSTAHTQYFGPGTRLTVL.

This clonotype was observed at least ten times. The chain employs TRBV12-3 or TRBV12-4 and TRBJ1-6, with 8 bases aligning to TRBD1. The ends lost 3 bases at V and 8 bases at J; junction bases unmatched: 9. The CDR3 is 16 amino acids. The DNA for the CDR3 is TGTGCCAGCAGTTTTGGCCGAGACAGGGGTTATTCACCCCTCCACTTT. It yields the protein CASSFGRDRGYSPLHF.

This clonotype turned up a few times. The genes are TRBV30 and TRBJ2-3; D remains ambiguous. The CDR3 extends over 13 amino acids. Germline V gives CDR1 GTSNPN, CDR2 SVGIG (reference sequence). V was trimmed by 0 bases and J by 0 bases, leaving 4 bases between them. In DNA form, the CDR3 reads TGTGCCTGGAGTGTAGGCAGCACAGATACGCAGTATTTT. This gives the protein CAWSVGSTDTQYF.